These 8 T cell receptor beta chains share one sample of origin, sequenced in a study of T cell repertoires and HLA-DP antigens. These TCRs are of unknown antigen specificity. Only in-frame clones appear in the TCRdb table, and some are missing; sequencing was by immunoSEQ multiplex PCR. Here the sample spans over 100,000 clones, around 93% being singletons. Sequencing was performed on CD4+ T cells from PBMCs. The receptors were sampled from a woman between 18 and 29 years old in good health and CMV-seronegative.

The gene calls are TRBV28 and TRBJ2-7; no reliable D call. Germline-derived CDR1 and CDR2 are MDHEN and SYDVKM. Between the trimmed V and J ends, which lost 2 bases and 5 bases, there was a span of 7 bases. The CDR3 covers 12 residues. In DNA form, the CDR3 reads TGTGCCAGCAGTTTAAGTCGCGACGAGCAGTACTTC. This sequence encodes CASSLSRDEQYF.

The chain employs TRBV29-1 and TRBJ2-3, with 9 bases fitting TRBD1. From germline, CDR1 is SQVTM and CDR2 ANQGSEA. The CDR3 totals 13 residues. The V segment lost 7 bases and the J segment 4 bases; nucleotides outside the gene matches: 6. CDR3 sequence: CSGDRDGPDTQYF. CDR3 bases: TGCAGCGGGGACAGGGACGGCCCAGATACGCAGTATTTT.

The chain recombines TRBV6-1 with TRBJ1-1; D gene unclear. In germline, CDR1 is MNHNS, CDR2 SASEGT. V lost 8 bases and J 3 bases, leaving 13 bases between the germline ends. CDR3 length equals 13 residues. The chain's CDR3 is CASGFDRDTEAFF. The CDR3 nucleotides are TGTGCCAGCGGGTTCGATAGGGACACTGAAGCTTTCTTT.

The chain combines TRBV2 with TRBJ2-5; 12 bases agree with TRBD1. Unmatched junction bases numbered 9, after V lost 6 bases and J lost 4 bases. Germline V gene data show CDR1 as SNHLY and CDR2 as FYNNEI. CDR3 length: 16 amino acids. As DNA, the CDR3 is TGTGCCAGCAGACGAGCCGGGACAGGGGGCATAGAGACCCAGTACTTC. As protein: CASRRAGTGGIETQYF.

The chain employs TRBV2 and TRBJ2-3; 10 bases agree with TRBD2. This CDR3 is 15 amino acids long. In germline, CDR1 is SNHLY, CDR2 FYNNEI. The V segment lost 4 bases and the J segment 7 bases; nucleotides outside the gene matches: 8. CDR3 in amino acids: CASSVSGRAINTQYF. The CDR3 DNA reads TGTGCCAGCAGTGTGAGCGGGAGGGCCATAAATACGCAGTATTTT.

This clone was counted a single time. The gene calls are TRBV7-2 and TRBJ2-5, with 8 bases matching TRBD1. The J segment lost 6 bases and the V segment lost 4 bases, leaving 7 bases of the junction unmatched. Germline V gene data show CDR1 as SGHTA and CDR2 as FQGNSA. This CDR3 is built from 14 residues. The CDR3 coding sequence is TGTGCCAGCAGCTCAGGGGGCGCCGGAAAGACCCAGTACTTC. Its translation is CASSSGGAGKTQYF.

This rearrangement joins TRBV6-1 to TRBJ2-7; either TRBD1 or TRBD2 may supply D (5 bases each). The CDR3 has 14 residues. Germline CDR1 reads MNHNS; CDR2 reads SASEGT. Trimming shortened V by 6 bases and J by 2 bases, and 14 bases separated the two germline ends. The CDR3 here is CASRDPWGTYEQYV. DNA for the CDR3: TGTGCCAGCAGGGATCCTTGGGGGACCTACGAGCAGTACGTC.

The rearrangement joins TRBV6-1 to TRBJ2-3; 8 bases match TRBD1. The V segment lost 7 bases and the J segment 5 bases; nucleotides outside the gene matches: 5. CDR3 length equals 13 residues. Germline assignment: CDR1 MNHNS and CDR2 SASEGT. CDR3: CASMGQARDTQYF. For the CDR3, the DNA is TGTGCCAGCATGGGACAGGCTCGAGATACGCAGTATTTT.